A selection of T cell receptor beta chains follows, all from one sample in a study of memory CD4+ T cells and cytomegalovirus serostatus. Method: immunoSEQ multiplex PCR; TCRdb's copy keeps in-frame clones and lacks some. This sample carries 50,000 to 75,000 clones, 80% to 85% of them seen once, and the ten largest clones take 0.88%. Sequenced input: memory CD4+ T cells from blood. The receptors derive from an adult in good health and CMV-seronegative. The CDR3 runs from the conserved cysteine through the conserved F or W. D genes are given only for firm matches. Some rows have no size entry. The others give once, few or many, or a class for an expanded clone.

CASSIGSSGGRETQYF,TGTGCCAGTAGTATAGGGTCTAGCGGGGGAAGGGAGACCCAGTACTTC,TRBD2,TRBJ2-5,TRBV19,.
CASQLAGGREQFF,TGTGCCAGTCAACTAGCGGGGGGGCGTGAGCAGTTCTTC,TRBD2,TRBJ2-1,TRBV11-1,.
CASSLTFRGNTGELFF,TGTGCCAGCAGCTTAACCTTTAGAGGTAACACCGGGGAGCTGTTTTTT,.,TRBJ2-2,TRBV13,.
CASSSSGQETQYF,TGTGCCAGTAGTTCTAGCGGCCAAGAGACCCAGTACTTC,TRBD2,TRBJ2-5,TRBV19,.
CASRPEPGQLNTEAFF,TGTGCCAGCAGACCTGAACCGGGACAACTGAACACTGAAGCTTTCTTT,.,TRBJ1-1,TRBV2,.
CASSVVGNSPLHF,TGTGCCAGTAGTGTGGTGGGGAATTCACCCCTCCACTTT,.,TRBJ1-6,TRBV19,.
CASSIGLGGRRNTEAFF,TGTGCCAGTAGTATCGGTTTGGGTGGACGGAGGAACACTGAAGCTTTCTTT,.,TRBJ1-1,TRBV19,.
CASSIWGEGATNEKLFF,TGTGCCAGTAGTATCTGGGGCGAAGGGGCAACTAATGAAAAACTGTTTTTT,.,TRBJ1-4,TRBV19,once
CASSLIVSGGTEAFF,TGTGCCAGCAGCCTCATAGTTTCGGGGGGCACTGAAGCTTTCTTT,.,TRBJ1-1,TRBV5-5,.
CASSGRMGSTDTQYF,TGCGCCAGCAGTGGGCGGATGGGAAGCACAGATACGCAGTATTTT,.,TRBJ2-3,TRBV10-1,few
CASRKGQVNNQPQHF,TGTGCCAGTAGGAAGGGACAGGTGAACAATCAGCCCCAGCATTTT,TRBD1,TRBJ1-5,TRBV19,.
CASRGDRGGSYEQYF,TGTGCCAGCAGGGGGGACAGGGGGGGGTCCTACGAGCAGTACTTC,TRBD1,TRBJ2-7,TRBV6-1,.
CASRNPTGRSFNYGYTF,TGTGCCAGCAGGAACCCGACAGGGAGATCCTTTAACTATGGCTACACCTTC,TRBD1,TRBJ1-2,TRBV28,.
CASSLTSREQYF,TGTGCCAGCAGCTTAACTAGCCGCGAGCAGTACTTC,.,TRBJ2-7,TRBV7-9,.
CASSVTRTGSEPQHF,TGTGCCAGCAGCGTAACGAGGACCGGGTCGGAGCCCCAGCATTTT,.,TRBJ1-5,TRBV9,.
CAWSVDSNYGYTF,TGTGCCTGGAGTGTAGACAGCAACTATGGCTACACCTTC,.,TRBJ1-2,TRBV30,few
CASSFLNTGELFF,TGTGCCAGCAGCTTCCTGAACACCGGGGAGCTGTTTTTT,.,TRBJ2-2,TRBV5-4,once
CASSPKGVDTEAFF,TGTGCCAGCAGCCCAAAGGGGGTTGACACTGAAGCTTTCTTT,.,TRBJ1-1,TRBV9,.
CASSAQGRTGELFF,TGTGCCAGCAGTGCCCAGGGACGCACCGGGGAGCTGTTTTTT,.,TRBJ2-2,TRBV2,.
CSVHRDSSYEQYF,TGCAGCGTCCACAGGGATAGTTCCTACGAGCAGTACTTC,.,TRBJ2-7,TRBV29-1,.
CASSLGRYGSYEQYF,TGCGCCAGCAGCTTGGGAAGGTACGGGAGTTACGAGCAGTACTTC,.,TRBJ2-7,TRBV5-1,.
CASSPSPPGGANVLTF,TGTGCCAGCTCACCATCCCCCCCGGGCGGGGCCAACGTCCTGACTTTC,.,TRBJ2-6,TRBV18,.
CATSRDGRGGSGYGYTF,TGTGCCACCAGCAGAGATGGGCGGGGTGGGAGCGGGTATGGCTACACCTTC,.,TRBJ1-2,TRBV15,.
CAISARQGTTNEKLFF,TGTGCCATCAGTGCAAGACAGGGAACAACTAATGAAAAACTGTTTTTT,TRBD1,TRBJ1-4,TRBV10-3,.
CASRPGGAGELFF,TGTGCCAGCAGACCCGGAGGAGCCGGGGAGCTGTTTTTT,.,TRBJ2-2,TRBV5-6,.
CASTLSPSGGWETQYF,TGTGCCAGCACCCTTTCTCCTAGCGGGGGGTGGGAGACCCAGTACTTC,TRBD2,TRBJ2-5,TRBV11-2,few
CASRNRDSPLNTEAFF,TGTGCCAGCAGGAACCGGGACAGCCCTTTGAACACTGAAGCTTTCTTT,TRBD1,TRBJ1-1,TRBV5-6,.
CASSSRLQAYEQYF,TGTGCCAGCAGCTCCAGACTGCAAGCCTACGAGCAGTACTTC,.,TRBJ2-7,TRBV5-5,.